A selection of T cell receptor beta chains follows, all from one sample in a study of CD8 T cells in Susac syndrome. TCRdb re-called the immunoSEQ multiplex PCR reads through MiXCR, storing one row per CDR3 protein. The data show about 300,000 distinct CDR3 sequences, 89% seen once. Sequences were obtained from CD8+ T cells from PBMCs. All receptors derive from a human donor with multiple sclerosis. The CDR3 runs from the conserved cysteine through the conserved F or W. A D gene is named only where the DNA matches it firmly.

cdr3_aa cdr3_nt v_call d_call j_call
CASSGYYQETQYF TGTGCCAGCAGTGGGTACTACCAAGAGACCCAGTACTTC TRBV6-1 . TRBJ2-5
CASSPGQSTYEQYF TGTGCCAGCAGTCCGGGACAATCGACCTACGAGCAGTACTTC TRBV27 . TRBJ2-7
CASSQDLLAGGYEQYF TGTGCCAGCAGCCAAGATCTTCTAGCGGGGGGATACGAGCAGTACTTC TRBV3-1 TRBD2 TRBJ2-7
CASSFALGSGTGDYEQYF TGTGCCAGCAGTTTTGCCTTGGGATCCGGGACAGGGGACTACGAGCAGTACTTC TRBV28 TRBD1 TRBJ2-7
CASSFRTGGTEAFF TGTGCCAGCAGCTTCCGGACAGGGGGCACTGAAGCTTTCTTT TRBV13 TRBD1 TRBJ1-1
CASSVGGGLAGTEQYF TGTGCCAGCAGCGTAGGGGGAGGACTAGCGGGAACCGAGCAGTACTTC TRBV9 TRBD2 TRBJ2-7
CASGLVDRNTGELFF TGTGCTAGTGGTTTGGTCGACAGAAACACCGGGGAGCTGTTTTTT TRBV12-5 . TRBJ2-2
CASSYSGDREFSGANVLTF TGTGCCAGCAGTTACTCAGGGGACAGGGAATTCTCTGGGGCCAACGTCCTGACTTTC TRBV6-2/TRBV6-3 TRBD1 TRBJ2-6
CAVHVGGDEQFF TGTGCCGTGCATGTGGGGGGAGATGAGCAGTTCTTC TRBV19 . TRBJ2-1
CASRRTSGRSSYNEQFF TGTGCCAGCAGACGGACTAGCGGGAGGAGCTCCTACAATGAGCAGTTCTTC TRBV27 TRBD2 TRBJ2-1